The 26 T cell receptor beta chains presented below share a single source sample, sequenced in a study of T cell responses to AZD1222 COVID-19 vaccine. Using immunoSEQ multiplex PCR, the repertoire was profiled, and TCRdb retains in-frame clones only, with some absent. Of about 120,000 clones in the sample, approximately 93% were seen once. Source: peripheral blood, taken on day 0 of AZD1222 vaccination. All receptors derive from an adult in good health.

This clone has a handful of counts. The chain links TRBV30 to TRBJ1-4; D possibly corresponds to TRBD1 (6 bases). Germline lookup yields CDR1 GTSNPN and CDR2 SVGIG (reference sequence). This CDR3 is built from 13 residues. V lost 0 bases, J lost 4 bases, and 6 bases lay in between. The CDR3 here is CAWSVQGNEKLFF. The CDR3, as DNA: TGTGCCTGGAGTGTACAGGGTAATGAAAAACTGTTTTTT.

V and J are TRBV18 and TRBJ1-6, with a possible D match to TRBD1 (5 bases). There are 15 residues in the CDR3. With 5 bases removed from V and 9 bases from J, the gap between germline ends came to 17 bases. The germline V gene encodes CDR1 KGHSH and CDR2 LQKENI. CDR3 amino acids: CASSSIPGTGSPLHF. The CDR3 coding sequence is TGTGCCAGCTCATCCATCCCTGGGACGGGTTCACCCCTCCACTTT. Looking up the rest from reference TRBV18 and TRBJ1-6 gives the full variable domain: NAGVMQNPRHLVRRRGQEARLRCSPMKGHSHVYWYRQLPEEGLKFMVYLQKENIIDESGMPKERFSAEFPKEGPSILRIQQVVRGDSAAYFCASSSIPGTGSPLHFGNGTRLTVT.

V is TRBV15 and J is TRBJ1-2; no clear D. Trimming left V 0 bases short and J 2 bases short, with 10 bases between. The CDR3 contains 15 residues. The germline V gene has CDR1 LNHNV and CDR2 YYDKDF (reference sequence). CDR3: CATSRDVRVNYGYTF. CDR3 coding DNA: TGTGCCACCAGCAGAGATGTACGGGTAAACTATGGCTACACCTTC.

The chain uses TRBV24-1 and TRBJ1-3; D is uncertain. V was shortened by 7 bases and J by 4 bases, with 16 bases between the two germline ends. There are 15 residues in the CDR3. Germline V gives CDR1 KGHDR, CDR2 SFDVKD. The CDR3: CATSPSPNPGNTIYF. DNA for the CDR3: TGTGCCACCAGCCCGAGTCCCAACCCAGGAAACACCATATATTTT.

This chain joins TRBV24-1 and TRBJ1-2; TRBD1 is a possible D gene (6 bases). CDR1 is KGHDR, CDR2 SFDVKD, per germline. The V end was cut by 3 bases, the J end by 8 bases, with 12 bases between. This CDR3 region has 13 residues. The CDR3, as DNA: TGTGCCACCAGTGATCCAGGACAGAAGGGCTACACCTTC. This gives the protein CATSDPGQKGYTF.

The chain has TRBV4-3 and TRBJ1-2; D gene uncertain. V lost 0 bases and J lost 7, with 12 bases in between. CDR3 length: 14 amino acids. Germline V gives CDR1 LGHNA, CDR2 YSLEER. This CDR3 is CASSQDIASGGYTF. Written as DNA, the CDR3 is TGCGCCAGCAGCCAAGATATAGCCAGCGGTGGCTACACCTTC.

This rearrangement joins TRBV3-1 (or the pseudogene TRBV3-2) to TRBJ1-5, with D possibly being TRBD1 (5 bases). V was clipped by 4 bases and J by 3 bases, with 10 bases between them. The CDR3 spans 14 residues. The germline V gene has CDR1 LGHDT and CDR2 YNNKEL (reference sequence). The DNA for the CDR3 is TGTGCCAGCAGCCTAGGACACCTCAATCAGCCCCAGCATTTT. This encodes CASSLGHLNQPQHF.

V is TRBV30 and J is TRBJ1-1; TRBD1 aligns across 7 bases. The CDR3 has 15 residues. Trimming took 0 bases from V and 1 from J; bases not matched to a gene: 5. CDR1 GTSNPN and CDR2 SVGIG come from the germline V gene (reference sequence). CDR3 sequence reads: CAWSVLGQKNTEAFF. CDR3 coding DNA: TGTGCCTGGAGTGTACTGGGACAGAAGAACACTGAAGCTTTCTTT.

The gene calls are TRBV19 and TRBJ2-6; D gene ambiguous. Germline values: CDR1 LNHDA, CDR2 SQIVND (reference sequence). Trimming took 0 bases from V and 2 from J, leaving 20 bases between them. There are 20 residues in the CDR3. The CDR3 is CASSIDFGSRPAPGANVLTF. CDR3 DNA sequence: TGTGCCAGTAGTATAGATTTCGGCAGCCGCCCGGCTCCTGGGGCCAACGTCCTGACTTTC. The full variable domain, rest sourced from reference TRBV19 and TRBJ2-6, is DGGITQSPKYLFRKEGQNVTLSCEQNLNHDAMYWYRQDPGQGLRLIYYSQIVNDFQKGDIAEGYSVSREKKESFPLTVTSAQKNPTAFYLCASSIDFGSRPAPGANVLTFGAGSRLTVL.

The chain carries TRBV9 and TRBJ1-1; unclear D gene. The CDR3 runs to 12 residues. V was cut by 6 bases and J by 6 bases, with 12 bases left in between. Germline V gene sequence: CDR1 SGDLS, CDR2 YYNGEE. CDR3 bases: TGTGCCAGCACTCCCCAAGGTGCTGAAGCTTTCTTT. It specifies CASTPQGAEAFF.

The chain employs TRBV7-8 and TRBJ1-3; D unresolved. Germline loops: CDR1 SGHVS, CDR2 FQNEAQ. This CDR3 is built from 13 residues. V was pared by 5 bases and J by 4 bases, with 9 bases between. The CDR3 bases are TGTGCCAGCAGCACGACGGACGGAAACACCATATATTTT. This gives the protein CASSTTDGNTIYF.

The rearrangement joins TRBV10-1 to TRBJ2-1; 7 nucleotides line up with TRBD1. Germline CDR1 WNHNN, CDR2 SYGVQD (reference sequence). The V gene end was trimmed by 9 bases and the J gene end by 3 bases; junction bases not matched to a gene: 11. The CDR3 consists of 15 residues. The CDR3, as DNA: TGCGCCAGGCGCCAGACAGGGTTTTTCTACAATGAGCAGTTCTTC. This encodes CARRQTGFFYNEQFF.

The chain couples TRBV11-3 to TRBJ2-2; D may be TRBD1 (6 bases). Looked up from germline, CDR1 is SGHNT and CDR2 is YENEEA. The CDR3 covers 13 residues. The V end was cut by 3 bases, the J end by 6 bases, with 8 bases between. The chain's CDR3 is CASSFRGAGELFF. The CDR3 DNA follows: TGTGCCAGCAGCTTCAGGGGCGCCGGGGAGCTGTTTTTT.

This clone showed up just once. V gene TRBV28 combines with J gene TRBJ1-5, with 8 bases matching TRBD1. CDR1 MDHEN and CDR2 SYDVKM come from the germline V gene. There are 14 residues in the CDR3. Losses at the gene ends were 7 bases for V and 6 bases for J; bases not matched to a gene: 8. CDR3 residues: CASTPDRVGQPQHF. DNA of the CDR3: TGTGCCAGCACCCCGGACAGGGTGGGTCAGCCCCAGCATTTT.

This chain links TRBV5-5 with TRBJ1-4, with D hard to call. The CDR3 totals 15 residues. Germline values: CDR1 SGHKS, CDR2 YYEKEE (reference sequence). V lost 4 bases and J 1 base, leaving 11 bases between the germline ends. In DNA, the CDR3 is TGTGCCAGCAGCCTAAGTTTGATAACTAATGAAAAACTGTTTTTT. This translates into CASSLSLITNEKLFF. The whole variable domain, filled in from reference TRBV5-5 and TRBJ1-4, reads DAGVTQSPTHLIKTRGQQVTLRCSPISGHKSVSWYQQVLGQGPQFIFQYYEKEERGRGNFPDRFSARQFPNYSSELNVNALLLGDSALYLCASSLSLITNEKLFFGSGTQLSVL.

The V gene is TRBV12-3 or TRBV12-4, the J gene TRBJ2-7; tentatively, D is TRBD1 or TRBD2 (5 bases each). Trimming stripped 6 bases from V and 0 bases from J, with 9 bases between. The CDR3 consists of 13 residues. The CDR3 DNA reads TGTGCCAGCAGCCTAGGGACCTCCTACGAGCAGTACTTC. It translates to CASSLGTSYEQYF.

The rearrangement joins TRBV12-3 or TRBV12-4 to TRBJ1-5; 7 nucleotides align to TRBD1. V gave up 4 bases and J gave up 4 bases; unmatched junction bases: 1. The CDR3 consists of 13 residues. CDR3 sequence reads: CASSWDRNQPQHF. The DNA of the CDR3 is TGTGCCAGCAGTTGGGACAGAAATCAGCCCCAGCATTTT.

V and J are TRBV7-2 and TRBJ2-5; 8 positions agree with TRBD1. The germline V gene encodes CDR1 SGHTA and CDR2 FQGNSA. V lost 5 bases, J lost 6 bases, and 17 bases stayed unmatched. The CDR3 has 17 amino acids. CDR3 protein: CASSSPDRGRIEKTQYF. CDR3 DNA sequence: TGTGCCAGCAGCAGCCCTGACAGGGGACGTATCGAGAAGACCCAGTACTTC. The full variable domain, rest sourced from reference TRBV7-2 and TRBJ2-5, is GAGVSQSPSNKVTEKGKDVELRCDPISGHTALYWYRQSLGQGLEFLIYFQGNSAPDKSGLPSDRFSAERTGGSVSTLTIQRTQQEDSAVYLCASSSPDRGRIEKTQYFGPGTRLLVL.

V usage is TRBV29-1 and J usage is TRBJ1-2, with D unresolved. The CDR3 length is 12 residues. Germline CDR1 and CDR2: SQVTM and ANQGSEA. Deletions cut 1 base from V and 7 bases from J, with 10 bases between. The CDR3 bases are TGCAGCGTTGAAGGGCATGGCCGTGGCTACACCTTC. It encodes CSVEGHGRGYTF. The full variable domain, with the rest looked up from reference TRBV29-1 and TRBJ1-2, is SAVISQKPSRDICQRGTSLTIQCQVDSQVTMMFWYRQQPGQSLTLIATANQGSEATYESGFVIDKFPISRPNLTFSTLTVSNMSPEDSSIYLCSVEGHGRGYTFGSGTRLTVV.

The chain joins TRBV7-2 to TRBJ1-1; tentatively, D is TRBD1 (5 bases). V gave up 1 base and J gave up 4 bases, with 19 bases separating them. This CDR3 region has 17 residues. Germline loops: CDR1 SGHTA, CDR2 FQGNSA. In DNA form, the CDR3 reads TGTGCCAGCAGCTTAGTAGGGGCAGGCCTTCTGGCCACTGAAGCTTTCTTT. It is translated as CASSLVGAGLLATEAFF. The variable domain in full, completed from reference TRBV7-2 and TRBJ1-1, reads GAGVSQSPSNKVTEKGKDVELRCDPISGHTALYWYRQSLGQGLEFLIYFQGNSAPDKSGLPSDRFSAERTGGSVSTLTIQRTQQEDSAVYLCASSLVGAGLLATEAFFGQGTRLTVV.

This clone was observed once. The CDR3 nucleotides are TGTGCCAGCAGTTACGCGGGAGACTATGGCTACACCTTC. As protein: CASSYAGDYGYTF. This sequence joins TRBV6-5 and TRBJ1-2; D call uncertain. Germline values: CDR1 MNHEY, CDR2 SVGAGI. Deletions cut 2 bases from V and 3 bases from J, with 7 bases between. CDR3 length: 13 residues.

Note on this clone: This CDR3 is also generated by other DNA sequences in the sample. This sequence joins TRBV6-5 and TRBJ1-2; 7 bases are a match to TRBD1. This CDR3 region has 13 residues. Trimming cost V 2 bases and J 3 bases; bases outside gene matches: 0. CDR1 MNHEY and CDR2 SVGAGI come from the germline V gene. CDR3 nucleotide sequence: TGTGCCAGCAGTTACGGGACAGACTATGGCTACACCTTC. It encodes CASSYGTDYGYTF.

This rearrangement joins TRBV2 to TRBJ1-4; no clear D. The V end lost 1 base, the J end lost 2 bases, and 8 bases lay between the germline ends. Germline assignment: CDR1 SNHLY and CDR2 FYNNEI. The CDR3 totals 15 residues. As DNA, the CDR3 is TGTGCCAGCAGTGAAGTTCTGGGCACTAATGAAAAACTGTTTTTT. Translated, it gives CASSEVLGTNEKLFF.

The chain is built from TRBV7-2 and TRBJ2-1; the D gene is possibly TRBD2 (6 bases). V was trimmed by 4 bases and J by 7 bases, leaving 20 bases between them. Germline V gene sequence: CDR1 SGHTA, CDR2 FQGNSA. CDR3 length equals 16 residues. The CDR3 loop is CASSSPVPGLLNEQFF. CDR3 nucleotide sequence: TGTGCCAGCAGCTCCCCAGTACCGGGACTCCTAAATGAGCAGTTCTTC.

The CDR3 loop is CASSFYTGTDNYEQYF. CDR3 DNA sequence: TGTGCCAGCAGTTTTTACACCGGGACGGATAATTACGAGCAGTACTTC. The rearrangement uses TRBV28 and TRBJ2-7; D is perhaps TRBD1 or TRBD2 (5 bases each). CDR1 MDHEN and CDR2 SYDVKM come from the germline V gene. The CDR3 length is 16 residues. Trimming removed 3 bases from V and 4 bases from J, with 19 bases in between.

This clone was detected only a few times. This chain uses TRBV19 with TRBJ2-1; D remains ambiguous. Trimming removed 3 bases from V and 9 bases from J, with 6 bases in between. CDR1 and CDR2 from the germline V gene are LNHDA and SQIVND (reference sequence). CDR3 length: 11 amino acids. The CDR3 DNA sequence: TGTGCCAGTAGTATTTTAACTGAGCAGTTCTTC. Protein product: CASSILTEQFF.